The 5 T cell receptor beta chains below all came from one sample that was sequenced in a study of blood T cell repertoires in COVID-19. Clones were read by immunoSEQ multiplex PCR, and TCRdb kept only the in-frame ones, dropping some. The table lists roughly 340,000 clones, more than 70% of them singletons. The source material was peripheral blood. The origin of the receptors is a woman in her 70s with COVID-19, enrolled during active disease.

The chain employs TRBV18 and TRBJ2-1, with a possible D match to TRBD1 (6 bases). Germline values: CDR1 KGHSH, CDR2 LQKENI. V was pared by 3 bases and J by 0 bases, with 9 bases between. CDR3 length: 15 residues. This CDR3 is CASSPGASSYNEQFF. CDR3 sequence (DNA): TGTGCCAGCTCACCGGGGGCTAGCTCCTACAATGAGCAGTTCTTC.

The genes are TRBV7-9 and TRBJ1-1, with D tentatively TRBD1 (5 bases). This CDR3 contains 13 residues. V was shortened by 4 bases and J by 10 bases, with 16 bases between the two germline ends. CDR1 and CDR2 from the germline V gene are SEHNR and FQNEAQ (reference sequence). In nucleotides, the CDR3 is TGTGCCAGCAGCTCCCTTGGACCCGGGGGAGCTTTCTTT. Its translation is CASSSLGPGGAFF.

The chain joins TRBV6-4 to TRBJ1-3; 7 nucleotides line up with TRBD1. The V segment lost 2 bases and the J segment 3 bases; nucleotides outside the gene matches: 13. The germline gives CDR1 MRHNA, CDR2 SNTAGT. This CDR3 has 18 amino acids. CDR3 coding DNA: TGTGCCAGCAGTGACGTAGATAGGGGGCCGCACTGTGGAAACACCATATATTTT. It codes for CASSDVDRGPHCGNTIYF.

This clone was found once. This chain joins TRBV2 and TRBJ2-3; 11 nucleotides match TRBD2. Germline V CDR1 and CDR2: SNHLY, FYNNEI. The CDR3 is 18 residues long. Trimming removed 6 bases from V and 1 base from J; junction bases left unmatched: 12. CDR3 sequence reads: CASSLTSGGTFGTDTQYF. The CDR3 DNA reads as TGTGCCAGCAGCCTCACTAGCGGGGGTACCTTCGGCACAGATACGCAGTATTTT.

The J gene is TRBJ1-1, the V gene TRBV7-2; a weak D match, TRBD1 (6 bases). CDR1 and CDR2 from the germline V gene are SGHTA and FQGNSA. Trimming pared 6 bases from V and 5 bases from J, leaving 19 bases between. CDR3 length: 15 amino acids. CDR3 sequence (DNA): TGTGCCAGCAGATCCAACTCAGGGGAGGGGACTGAAGCTTTCTTT. This gives the protein CASRSNSGEGTEAFF.